Shown below are 20 T cell receptor beta chains from a single sample sequenced in a study of monozygotic twins with inflammatory bowel disease. TCRdb re-called the 5' RACE reads and catalogs CDR3 proteins one per entry, DNA excluded. This sample's table has 420,000 or so distinct CDR3 sequences. The source material was blood. These receptors all come from a human donor with ulcerative colitis or Crohn's disease, or a healthy co-twin of an affected twin (not recorded which).

This chain uses TRBV7-9 with TRBJ2-7; there is no DNA to check the TCRdb D call of TRBD1. Germline lookup yields CDR1 SEHNR and CDR2 FQNEAQ (reference sequence). The CDR3 spans 14 residues. This CDR3 is CASSVTGRVYEQYF.

This sequence joins TRBV9 and TRBJ2-7; lacking DNA, the TRBD2 call made by TCRdb goes unchecked. The CDR3 consists of 12 residues. Germline-derived CDR1 and CDR2 are SGDLS and YYNGEE. CDR3 loop: CAAGGPPYEQYF. Supplemented by reference TRBV9 and TRBJ2-7, the full variable domain reads DSGVTQTPKHLITATGQRVTLRCSPRSGDLSVYWYQQSLDQGLQFLIQYYNGEERAKGNILERFSAQQFPDLHSELNLSSLELGDSALYFCAAGGPPYEQYFGPGTRLTVT.

The rearrangement uses TRBV5-1 and TRBJ1-1; the D call from TCRdb, TRBD1, cannot be confirmed without DNA. CDR1 SGHRS and CDR2 YFSETQ come from the germline V gene. The CDR3 runs 15 residues. CDR3 loop: CASSLEQGRNTEAFF.

The chain carries TRBV7-7 and TRBJ2-1; TCRdb outputs TRBD2, but without DNA this stays unchecked. The germline CDR1 and CDR2 sequences are SSHAT and FNYEAQ (reference sequence). The CDR3 spans 16 residues. The CDR3 spells CASSPGPTSVANEQFF.

The gene calls are TRBV20-1 and TRBJ1-1. CDR1 is DFQATT and CDR2 is SNEGSKA in the germline V gene (reference sequence). This CDR3 region has 13 residues. This CDR3 is CSARDRIQVEAFF.

The chain recombines TRBV15 with TRBJ2-5. CDR3 length: 15 residues. CDR1 and CDR2 (germline): LNHNV, YYDKDF (reference sequence). CDR3 residues: CATSRGLELQETQYF.

The J gene is TRBJ2-5, the V gene TRBV12-3 or TRBV12-4; the TCRdb D gene call, TRBD1, has no DNA to confirm it. The CDR3 is 14 amino acids. This chain's CDR3 is CASSEIPSQETQYF.

The chain's CDR3 is CASSQLQGTGAHEQYF. This rearrangement joins TRBV6-1 to TRBJ2-7; the D call of TRBD1 rests on TCRdb alone, since no DNA is present to check it. Germline lookup yields CDR1 MNHNS and CDR2 SASEGT. CDR3 length: 16 residues.

The J gene is TRBJ1-3, the V gene TRBV4-1; TCRdb calls TRBD1, which cannot be checked without DNA. The germline V gene has CDR1 MGHRA and CDR2 YSYEKL. CDR3 size: 16 residues. CDR3 in amino acids: CASSRPREPLGNTIYF.

V and J are TRBV28 and TRBJ2-5; TCRdb's D gene call, TRBD1, goes unchecked for lack of DNA. The CDR3 spans 15 residues. Germline V CDR1 and CDR2: MDHEN, SYDVKM. This CDR3 reads CASSLSLTGGKTQYF. Using reference TRBV28 and TRBJ2-5 for the parts outside the CDR3, the full variable domain is DVKVTQSSRYLVKRTGEKVFLECVQDMDHENMFWYRQDPGLGLRLIYFSYDVKMKEKGDIPEGYSVSREKKERFSLILESASTNQTSMYLCASSLSLTGGKTQYFGPGTRLLVL.

CDR3 in amino acids: CSASSGSIRETQYF. The chain links TRBV20-1 to TRBJ2-5; no DNA is available, so the TRBD2 call from TCRdb remains unchecked. This CDR3 comprises 14 residues. Germline V gene lookup returns CDR1 DFQATT and CDR2 SNEGSKA (reference sequence).

The chain couples TRBV27 to TRBJ2-7; TCRdb selects TRBD2, and the lack of DNA leaves this call unchecked. Per germline, CDR1 MNHEY and CDR2 SMNVEV (reference sequence). This CDR3 has 16 amino acids. This CDR3 is CASSLLSASGSGEQYF.

The chain links TRBV10-3 to TRBJ2-2; without DNA, the TCRdb call of TRBD1 cannot be checked. The CDR3 covers 16 residues. Looked up from germline, CDR1 is ENHRY and CDR2 is SYGVKD. CDR3 sequence reads: CAISRQGASNTGELFF.

This sequence joins TRBV20-1 and TRBJ2-1. In germline, CDR1 is DFQATT, CDR2 SNEGSKA (reference sequence). This CDR3 contains 11 residues. This chain's CDR3 is CSAEDYNEQFF.

The chain recombines TRBV7-2 with TRBJ1-2. The CDR3 runs to 13 residues. Germline loops: CDR1 SGHTA, CDR2 FQGNSA. CDR3: CASSPFQGYGYTF.

This chain joins TRBV11-2 and TRBJ1-4; TCRdb's D gene call, TRBD1, goes unchecked for lack of DNA. CDR3 length: 15 amino acids. The V gene's germline CDR1 is SGHAT and CDR2 FQNNGV. CDR3 sequence: CASSSNGQKGEKLFF. Full variable domain (missing parts from reference TRBV11-2 and TRBJ1-4): EAGVAQSPRYKIIEKRQSVAFWCNPISGHATLYWYQQILGQGPKLLIQFQNNGVVDDSQLPKDRFSAERLKGVDSTLKIQPAKLEDSAVYLCASSSNGQKGEKLFFGSGTQLSVL.

The chain employs TRBV7-7 and TRBJ2-5; the TCRdb D gene call, TRBD2, has no DNA to confirm it. This CDR3 comprises 18 residues. Germline lookup yields CDR1 SSHAT and CDR2 FNYEAQ (reference sequence). CDR3 in amino acids: CASSKRGAASGSRETQYF.

This chain uses TRBV21-1 with TRBJ2-1; the TRBD1 assignment by TCRdb is unverifiable without DNA. TRBV21-1 is a documented pseudogene. CDR3 size: 17 residues. CDR3 loop: CASSKNGTGHLHNEQFF.

This chain uses TRBV7-6 with TRBJ2-1; TCRdb proposes TRBD1, but this gene call is untestable without DNA. This CDR3 is built from 14 residues. Germline V gene lookup returns CDR1 SGHVS and CDR2 FNYEAQ. The CDR3 region is CASSGERGGYEQFF.

The rearrangement uses TRBV5-1 and TRBJ2-3; TCRdb's D gene call, TRBD2, goes unchecked for lack of DNA. Germline V CDR1 and CDR2: SGHRS, YFSETQ. The CDR3 totals 16 residues. The CDR3 loop is CASSLGTTPSTDTQYF.